One and the same sample provided the 20 T cell receptor beta chains below, sequenced in a study of blood T cell repertoires in COVID-19. Measured with immunoSEQ multiplex PCR; TCRdb has only the in-frame clones, and not every one. The sample holds around 310,000 clones, about 90% seen once. The sample was peripheral blood. All receptors derive from a woman between 35 and 50 years old with COVID-19, enrolled during active disease.

The chain employs TRBV3-1 (or the pseudogene TRBV3-2) and TRBJ1-1; possible D gene TRBD1, 6 bases. This CDR3 has 13 residues. Trimming took 2 bases from V and 8 from J, leaving 12 bases between them. CDR1 is LGHDT and CDR2 is YNNKEL in the germline V gene (reference sequence). CDR3 nucleotides: TGTGCCAGCAGCCAATCGGGGGGCGAGGAAGCTTTCTTT. Translated, it gives CASSQSGGEEAFF.

The rearrangement joins TRBV28 to TRBJ1-1, with TRBD1 as a possible D gene (6 bases). The V gene's germline CDR1 is MDHEN and CDR2 SYDVKM. This CDR3 has 17 residues. Trimming took off 6 bases at V and 10 bases at J, with 30 bases between the two ends. CDR3 nucleotide sequence: TGTGCCAGCAGCTCAGGGGTTGGGGGTTCCCGGGTTGCGCGAGCTTTCTTT. Translated: CASSSGVGGSRVARAFF.

CDR3 loop: CASSIYGVRGPNTEAFF. CDR3 in DNA: TGTGCCAGTAGTATATACGGGGTTAGAGGGCCTAACACTGAAGCTTTCTTT. The chain joins TRBV19 to TRBJ1-1; D is undetermined. CDR1 and CDR2 (germline): LNHDA, SQIVND (reference sequence). The length of the CDR3 is 17 residues. Trimming pared 2 bases from V and 2 bases from J, leaving 18 bases between.

The chain is built from TRBV9 and TRBJ2-1; perhaps TRBD2 as D (6 bases). The V gene lost 0 bases and the J gene lost 4 bases, with 17 bases spanning the gap. Germline CDR1 reads SGDLS; CDR2 reads YYNGEE. CDR3 length: 17 amino acids. In DNA form, the CDR3 reads TGTGCCAGCAGCGTAGGCCTTAGCGGATTTACTTACAATGAGCAGTTCTTC. It translates to CASSVGLSGFTYNEQFF.

As regards this clone: Germline is not matched at one junction end, which may reflect a read error. This chain uses TRBV7-7 with TRBJ2-2; the match to TRBD1 covers 8 bases. CDR3 length: 16 amino acids. Germline-derived CDR1 and CDR2 are SSHAT and FNYEAQ (reference sequence). The CDR3 spells CASSLVGGQGAGELFF. The CDR3, as DNA: TGTGCTAGCAGCTTAGTAGGAGGACAGGGAGCCGGGGAGCTGTTTTTT.

The rearrangement links TRBV7-8 to TRBJ1-1, with D uncertain. Deletions cut 1 base from V and 8 bases from J, with 8 bases between. This CDR3 has 12 amino acids. Germline loops: CDR1 SGHVS, CDR2 FQNEAQ. The CDR3 spells CASSLGWQEAFF. DNA for the CDR3: TGTGCCAGCAGCTTAGGTTGGCAGGAAGCTTTCTTT. The full variable domain, in which reference TRBV7-8 and TRBJ1-1 provide the parts outside the CDR3, is GAGVSQSPRYKVAKRGQDVALRCDPISGHVSLFWYQQALGQGPEFLTYFQNEAQLDKSGLPSDRFFAERPEGSVSTLKIQRTQQEDSAVYLCASSLGWQEAFFGQGTRLTVV.

This clone was counted only a few times. This chain connects TRBV5-5 to TRBJ1-1; perhaps TRBD1 as D (6 bases). Trimming left V 4 bases short and J 5 bases short, with 18 bases between. CDR3 length: 15 amino acids. Looked up from germline, CDR1 is SGHKS and CDR2 is YYEKEE (reference sequence). The CDR3 DNA reads TGTGCCAGCAGCCCGGCACCGGGACAAAGAACTGAAGCTTTCTTT. This encodes CASSPAPGQRTEAFF.

CDR3 in DNA: TGTGCCAGCAGCTTATGGACAGGGGGGGACACTGAAGCTTTCTTT. Translated: CASSLWTGGDTEAFF. The chain recombines TRBV11-1 with TRBJ1-1, with TRBD1 identical over 10 bases. The V and J ends lost 2 bases and 3 bases, in that order; junction bases with no gene match: 3. CDR1 is SGHAT, CDR2 FQDESV, per germline (reference sequence). The CDR3 is made up of 15 amino acids.

The genes are TRBV4-3 and TRBJ1-1; the D gene is possibly TRBD1 (6 bases). Trimming shortened V by 3 bases and J by 3 bases, and 17 bases separated the two germline ends. The CDR3 is 16 amino acids. Germline assignment: CDR1 LGHNA and CDR2 YSLEER. The chain's CDR3 is CASSHLLGGAHTEAFF. CDR3 coding DNA: TGCGCCAGCAGCCACCTCCTAGGGGGGGCCCACACTGAAGCTTTCTTT.

The gene calls are TRBV12-5 and TRBJ1-3; D is unresolved. Trimming left V 4 bases short and J 1 base short, with 17 bases between. This CDR3 is 17 amino acids long. Germline CDR1 and CDR2: LGHNT and FRNRAP. The CDR3 sequence: CASGSTPSGPSGNTIYF. The CDR3, as DNA: TGTGCTAGTGGTTCCACCCCAAGCGGCCCTTCTGGAAACACCATATATTTT.

This clone has only one observation. The chain recombines TRBV6-2 or TRBV6-3 with TRBJ1-4, with 9 bases lining up with TRBD1. The CDR3 loop spans 16 amino acids. Per germline, CDR1 MNHEY and CDR2 SVGEGT. Unmatched junction bases numbered 4, after V lost 0 bases and J lost 5 bases. This CDR3 reads CASSYSKGQGNEKLFF. In DNA form, the CDR3 reads TGTGCCAGCAGTTACTCGAAAGGACAGGGGAATGAAAAACTGTTTTTT.

The CDR3 spells CASSLEAGENYGYTF. In nucleotides, the CDR3 is TGTGCCAGCAGCCTCGAAGCGGGAGAGAACTATGGCTACACCTTC. The chain links TRBV3-1 (or the pseudogene TRBV3-2) to TRBJ1-2; no clear D. Germline assignment: CDR1 LGHDT and CDR2 YNNKEL (reference sequence). The CDR3 is made up of 15 amino acids. Trimming took 4 bases from V and 2 from J, leaving 14 bases between them.

V and J are TRBV2 and TRBJ2-7; D unclear. The V gene's germline CDR1 is SNHLY and CDR2 FYNNEI. V was shortened by 2 bases and J by 2 bases, with 7 bases between the two germline ends. This CDR3 region has 13 residues. CDR3 loop: CASSEYRTYEQYF. For the CDR3, the DNA is TGTGCCAGCAGTGAATATAGAACCTACGAGCAGTACTTC.

The genes are TRBV6-6 and TRBJ1-2; D is ambiguous. CDR3 length equals 12 residues. Germline V gives CDR1 MNHNY, CDR2 SVGAGI (reference sequence). V dropped 7 bases and J dropped 5 bases, with 11 bases sitting between them. In DNA, the CDR3 is TGTGCCAGCACCGAGAATGATTATGGCTACACCTTC. Its translation: CASTENDYGYTF.

This chain links TRBV5-5 with TRBJ2-7, with TRBD2 matching over 9 bases. The V gene end was trimmed by 0 bases and the J gene end by 7 bases; junction bases not matched to a gene: 5. Germline V gene data show CDR1 as SGHKS and CDR2 as YYEKEE (reference sequence). The CDR3 is made up of 14 amino acids. The CDR3 nucleotides are TGTGCCAGCAGCTTGGGCGGGGGGGCCAGGGAGCAGTACTTC. This sequence encodes CASSLGGGAREQYF. The whole variable domain, filled in from reference TRBV5-5 and TRBJ2-7, reads DAGVTQSPTHLIKTRGQQVTLRCSPISGHKSVSWYQQVLGQGPQFIFQYYEKEERGRGNFPDRFSARQFPNYSSELNVNALLLGDSALYLCASSLGGGAREQYFGPGTRLTVT.

This chain joins TRBV28 and TRBJ2-5; 7 nucleotides match TRBD1. The CDR3 covers 14 residues. Trimming removed 4 bases from V and 2 bases from J; junction bases left unmatched: 4. Germline CDR1 and CDR2: MDHEN and SYDVKM. The DNA for the CDR3 is TGTGCCAGCAGTTGGGGACAGTTACAAGAGACCCAGTACTTC. Translating gives CASSWGQLQETQYF.

This chain joins TRBV10-3 and TRBJ1-1; the D gene is possibly TRBD1 (6 bases). The CDR3 has 13 residues. Per germline, CDR1 ENHRY and CDR2 SYGVKD. The V and J ends lost 6 bases and 1 base respectively, with 9 bases between them. The chain's CDR3 is CAISLQGNTEAFF. In nucleotides, the CDR3 is TGTGCCATCAGCCTACAGGGGAACACTGAAGCTTTCTTT.

V is TRBV6-5 and J is TRBJ2-7, with TRBD2 identical over 8 bases. The germline gives CDR1 MNHEY, CDR2 SVGAGI. Trimming at V came to 5 bases and at J to 0 bases, leaving 0 bases not matched to a gene. CDR3 length: 13 amino acids. CDR3 amino acids: CASSRGGSYEQYF. As DNA, the CDR3 is TGTGCCAGCAGTCGGGGGGGCTCCTACGAGCAGTACTTC.

This chain uses TRBV23-1 with TRBJ2-7, with 7 bases that match TRBD1. TRBV23-1 falls under the ORF class, with uncertain function. The V and J ends lost 6 bases and 6 bases, in that order; junction bases with no gene match: 11. CDR3 length: 14 residues. DNA for the CDR3: TGCGCCAGCAGCCCTGCGACAGGGACCGGCGAGCAGTACTTC. Translated: CASSPATGTGEQYF.

This clone appeared once. The chain recombines TRBV28 with TRBJ2-5, with TRBD2 as a possible D gene (6 bases). The CDR3 length is 16 residues. V lost 6 bases and J lost 3, with 20 bases in between. Germline CDR1 MDHEN, CDR2 SYDVKM. CDR3 DNA: TGTGCCAGCAGACCTCGACCGGGCCGGAGGGAAGAGACCCAGTACTTC. The encoded protein is CASRPRPGRREETQYF.